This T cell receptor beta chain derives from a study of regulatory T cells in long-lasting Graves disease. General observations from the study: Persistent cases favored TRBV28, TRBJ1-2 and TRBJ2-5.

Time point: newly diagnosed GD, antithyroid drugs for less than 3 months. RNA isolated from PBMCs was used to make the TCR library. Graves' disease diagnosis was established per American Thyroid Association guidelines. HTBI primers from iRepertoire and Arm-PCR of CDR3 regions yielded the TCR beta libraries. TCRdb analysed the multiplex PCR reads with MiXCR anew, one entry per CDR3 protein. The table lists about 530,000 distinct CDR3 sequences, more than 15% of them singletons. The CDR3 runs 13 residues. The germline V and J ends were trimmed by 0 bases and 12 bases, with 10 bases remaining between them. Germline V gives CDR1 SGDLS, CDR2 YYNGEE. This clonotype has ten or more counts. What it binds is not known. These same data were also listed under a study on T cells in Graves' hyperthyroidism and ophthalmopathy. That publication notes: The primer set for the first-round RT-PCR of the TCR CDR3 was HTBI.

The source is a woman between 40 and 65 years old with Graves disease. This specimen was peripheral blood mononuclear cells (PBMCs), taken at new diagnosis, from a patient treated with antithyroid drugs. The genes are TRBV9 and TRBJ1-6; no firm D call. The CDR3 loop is CASSVASFQPLHF. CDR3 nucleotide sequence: TGTGCCAGCAGCGTAGCATCTTTTCAACCCCTCCACTTT.